This TCR beta chain was captured by sequencing in a study of blood T cell repertoires in COVID-19. This CDR3 has 14 residues. Germline CDR1 is LNHDA and CDR2 is SQIVND (reference sequence). The V end lost 4 bases, the J end lost 1 base, and 8 bases lay between the germline ends. The protocol was immunoSEQ multiplex PCR, while the TCRdb copy is restricted to in-frame clones and leaves out a portion. Of 140,000 to 150,000 clones listed, 75% to 90% are singletons. The receptor comes from a man between 65 and 79 years old who had recovered from COVID-19. Specimen: peripheral blood. The chain recombines TRBV19 with TRBJ2-1, with D tentatively TRBD2 (5 bases). CDR3 residues: CASSSGPSYNEQFF. CDR3 in DNA: TGTGCCAGTAGTAGCGGGCCTTCCTACAATGAGCAGTTCTTC.